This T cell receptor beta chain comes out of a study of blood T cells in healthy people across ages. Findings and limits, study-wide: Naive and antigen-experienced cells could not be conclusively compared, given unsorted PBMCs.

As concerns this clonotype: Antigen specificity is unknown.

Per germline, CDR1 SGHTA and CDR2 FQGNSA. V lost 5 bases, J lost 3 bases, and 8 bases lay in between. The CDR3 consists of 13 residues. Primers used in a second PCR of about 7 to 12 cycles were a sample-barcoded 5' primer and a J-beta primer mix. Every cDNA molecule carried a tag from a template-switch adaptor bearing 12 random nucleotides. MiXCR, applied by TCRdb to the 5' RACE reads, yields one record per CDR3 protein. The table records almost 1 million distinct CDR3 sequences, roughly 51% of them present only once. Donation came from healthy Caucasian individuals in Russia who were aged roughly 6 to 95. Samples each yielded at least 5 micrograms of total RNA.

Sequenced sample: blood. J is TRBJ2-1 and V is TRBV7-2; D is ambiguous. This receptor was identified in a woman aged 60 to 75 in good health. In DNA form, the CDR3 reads TGTGCCAGCAGCAAGGCTGGCTACAATGAGCAGTTCTTC. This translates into CASSKAGYNEQFF.